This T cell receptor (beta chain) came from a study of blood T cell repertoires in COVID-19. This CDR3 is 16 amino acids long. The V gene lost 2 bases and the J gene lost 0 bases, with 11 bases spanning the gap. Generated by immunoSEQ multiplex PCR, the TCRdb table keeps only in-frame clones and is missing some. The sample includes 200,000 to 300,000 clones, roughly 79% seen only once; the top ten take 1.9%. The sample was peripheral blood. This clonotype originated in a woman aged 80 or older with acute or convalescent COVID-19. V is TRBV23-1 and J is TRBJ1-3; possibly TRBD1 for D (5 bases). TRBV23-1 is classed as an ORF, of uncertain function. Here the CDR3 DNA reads TGCGCCAGCAGTCAACCGACAGTGAACTCTGGAAACACCATATATTTT. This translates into CASSQPTVNSGNTIYF.